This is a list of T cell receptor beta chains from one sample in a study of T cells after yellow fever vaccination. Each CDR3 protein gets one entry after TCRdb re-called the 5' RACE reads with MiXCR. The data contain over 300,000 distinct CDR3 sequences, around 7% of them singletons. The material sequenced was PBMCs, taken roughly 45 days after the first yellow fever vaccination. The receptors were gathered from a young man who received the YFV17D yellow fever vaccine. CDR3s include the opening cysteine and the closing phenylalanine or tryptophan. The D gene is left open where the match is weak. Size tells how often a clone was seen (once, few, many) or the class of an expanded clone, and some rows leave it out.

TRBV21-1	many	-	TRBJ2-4	CASSKKGRRVYKKNIQYF	TGTGCCAGCAGCAAAAAAGGCCGAAGGGTTTACAAAAAAAACATTCAGTACTTC
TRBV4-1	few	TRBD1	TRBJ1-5	CASSQAGGESQPQHF	TGCGCCAGCAGCCAAGCAGGGGGCGAGAGTCAGCCCCAGCATTTT
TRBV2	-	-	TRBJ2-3	CASSEGFVQYF	TGTGCCAGCAGTGAAGGGTTTGTTCAGTATTTT
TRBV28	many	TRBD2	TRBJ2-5	CASSLSGGGETQYF	TGTGCCAGCAGTTTATCCGGGGGAGGGGAGACCCAGTACTTC
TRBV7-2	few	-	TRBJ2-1	CASNPAGGSNEQFF	TGTGCCAGCAACCCCGCTGGGGGATCAAATGAGCAGTTCTTC
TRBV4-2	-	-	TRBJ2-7	CASSPGHNSYEQYF	TGTGCCAGCAGCCCGGGACACAACTCCTACGAGCAGTACTTC
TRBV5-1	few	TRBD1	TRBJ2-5	CASSSDGQGGQETQYF	TGCGCCAGCAGCTCCGATGGACAGGGTGGACAAGAGACCCAGTACTTC
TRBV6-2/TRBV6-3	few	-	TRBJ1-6	CASSYIENSPLHF	TGTGCCAGCAGTTACATTGAGAATTCACCCCTCCACTTT
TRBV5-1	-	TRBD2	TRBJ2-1	CASSFLAGGPPNEQFF	TGCGCCAGCAGCTTCCTAGCGGGGGGGCCTCCTAATGAGCAGTTCTTC
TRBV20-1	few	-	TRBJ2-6	CSAPHRTDSGANVLTF	TGCAGTGCTCCACACAGGACAGACTCTGGGGCCAACGTCCTGACTTTC
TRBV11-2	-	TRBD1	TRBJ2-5	CASSFGQVPTPETQYF	TGTGCCAGCAGCTTCGGACAGGTCCCCACCCCAGAGACCCAGTACTTC
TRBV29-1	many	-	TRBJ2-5	CSVGNNYQETQYF	TGCAGCGTTGGTAACAATTACCAAGAGACCCAGTACTTC
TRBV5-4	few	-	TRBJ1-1	CASSLAQALNTEAFF	TGTGCCAGCAGCTTGGCTCAGGCCCTGAACACTGAAGCTTTCTTT
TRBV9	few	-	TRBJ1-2	CASSSSRNYGYTF	TGTGCCAGCAGCTCCAGTCGTAACTATGGCTACACCTTC
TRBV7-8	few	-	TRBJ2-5	CASSLRPVGQETQYF	TGTGCCAGCAGCCTGCGACCTGTAGGGCAAGAGACCCAGTACTTC
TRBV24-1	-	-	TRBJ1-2	CATSDFEGPVVGYTF	TGTGCCACCAGTGATTTCGAGGGGCCAGTGGTGGGCTACACCTTC
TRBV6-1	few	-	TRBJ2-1	CASSRGQISEQFF	TGTGCCAGCAGCCGAGGACAGATTTCAGAGCAGTTCTTC
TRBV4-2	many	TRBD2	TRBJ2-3	CASSQDVVGLGIQDTQYF	TGTGCCAGCAGCCAAGATGTTGTGGGACTAGGTATTCAAGATACGCAGTATTTT
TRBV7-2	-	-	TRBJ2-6	CASSLFGLPGANVLTF	TGTGCCAGCAGCTTATTTGGGCTTCCTGGGGCCAACGTCCTGACTTTC
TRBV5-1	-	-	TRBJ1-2	CASSFTPLRRLIGYTF	TGCGCCAGCAGCTTTACTCCTCTCCGGCGTCTCATTGGCTACACCTTC
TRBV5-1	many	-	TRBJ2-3	CASRIGATDTQYF	TGCGCCAGCAGGATCGGGGCCACAGATACGCAGTATTTT
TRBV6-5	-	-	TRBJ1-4	CASSYGTTNEKLFF	TGTGCCAGCAGTTACGGGACAACTAATGAAAAACTGTTTTTT
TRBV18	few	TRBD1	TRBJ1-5	CASSPPGQRYSNQPQHF	TGTGCCAGCTCACCCCCGGGACAGAGATATAGCAATCAGCCCCAGCATTTT
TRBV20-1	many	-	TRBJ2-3	CSAEGLAKDTQYF	TGCAGTGCCGAGGGGCTAGCGAAGGATACGCAGTATTTT
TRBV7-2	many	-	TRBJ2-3	CASSFLTDTQYF	TGTGCCAGCAGCTTCCTCACAGATACGCAGTATTTT
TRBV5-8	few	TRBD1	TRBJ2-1	CASSQPRDRGFNEQFF	TGTGCCAGCAGCCAACCCCGGGACAGGGGTTTCAATGAGCAGTTCTTC
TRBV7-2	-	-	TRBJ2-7	CASSSPGGANPYEQYF	TGTGCCAGCAGCTCCCCAGGGGGGGCCAATCCGTACGAGCAGTACTTC
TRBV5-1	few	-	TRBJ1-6	CASSLVINNSPLHF	TGCGCCAGCAGCTTGGTCATAAATAATTCACCCCTCCACTTT
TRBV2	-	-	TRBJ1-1	CASRLGTPEAFF	TGTGCCAGCAGACTCGGGACCCCCGAAGCTTTCTTT
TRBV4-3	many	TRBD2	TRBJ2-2	CASSQITGTSGGGGELFF	TGCGCCAGCAGCCAAATTACTGGGACTAGCGGCGGTGGCGGGGAGCTGTTTTTT
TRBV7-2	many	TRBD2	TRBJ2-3	CASNTQSAGPGADTQYF	TGTGCCAGCAACACCCAATCAGCGGGACCAGGCGCGGATACGCAGTATTTT
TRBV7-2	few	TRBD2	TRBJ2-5	CASSLRTAGPQETQYF	TGTGCCAGCAGCCTAAGAACAGCGGGGCCCCAAGAGACCCAGTACTTC
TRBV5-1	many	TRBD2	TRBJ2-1	CASMAGGGGSPEQFF	TGCGCCAGTATGGCCGGGGGGGGCGGTTCCCCCGAGCAGTTCTTC
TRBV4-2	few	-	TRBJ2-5	CASSQDPTTWGGVSETQYF	TGTGCCAGCAGCCAAGACCCCACAACATGGGGGGGCGTCTCGGAGACCCAGTACTTC
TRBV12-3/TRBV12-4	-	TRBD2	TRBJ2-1	CASSALAGARNEQFF	TGTGCCAGCAGTGCCCTAGCGGGGGCAAGGAATGAGCAGTTCTTC
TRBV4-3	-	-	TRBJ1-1	CASSRNPQGGAFF	TGCGCCAGCAGCCGTAACCCGCAGGGCGGTGCTTTCTTT
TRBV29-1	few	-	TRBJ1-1	CSVNGEGALAFF	TGCAGCGTTAACGGGGAGGGAGCGTTAGCTTTCTTT
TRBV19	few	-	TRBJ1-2	CASRRGIYGYTF	TGTGCCAGCCGCAGGGGAATCTATGGCTACACCTTC
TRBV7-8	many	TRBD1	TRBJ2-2	CASSLPSDREDTGELFF	TGTGCCAGCAGCTTACCGTCGGACAGGGAGGACACCGGGGAGCTGTTTTTT
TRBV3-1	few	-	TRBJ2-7	CASSQFGQGGYEQYF	TGTGCCAGCAGCCAGTTCGGACAGGGAGGGTACGAGCAGTACTTC
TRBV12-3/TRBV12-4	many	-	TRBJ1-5	CASSSRGSNQPQHF	TGTGCCAGCAGTTCCAGGGGCAGCAATCAGCCCCAGCATTTT
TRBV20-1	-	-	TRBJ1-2	CSARGGGSRGYTF	TGCAGTGCTAGGGGGGGGGGGTCTCGTGGCTACACCTTC
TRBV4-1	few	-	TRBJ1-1	CASSPHQGWGTEAFF	TGCGCCAGCAGCCCCCATCAGGGATGGGGCACTGAAGCTTTCTTT
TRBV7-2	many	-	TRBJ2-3	CASSLGRGGEDTQYF	TGTGCCAGCAGCTTAGGGAGGGGGGGGGAAGATACGCAGTATTTT
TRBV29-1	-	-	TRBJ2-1	CSVHELGQFF	TGCAGCGTCCACGAACTTGGGCAGTTCTTC
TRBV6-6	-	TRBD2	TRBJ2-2	CASSLNGGARRTGELFF	TGTGCCAGCAGTTTGAACGGGGGGGCACGGCGGACCGGGGAGCTGTTTTTT
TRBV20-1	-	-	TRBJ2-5	CSARDRDTLWMTQYF	TGCAGTGCTAGAGACCGGGACACCCTCTGGATGACCCAGTACTTC
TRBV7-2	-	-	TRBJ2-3	CASSLKVVDTQYF	TGTGCCAGCAGCCTCAAAGTGGTAGATACGCAGTATTTT
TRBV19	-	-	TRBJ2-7	CASSSTPAYEQYF	TGTGCCAGTAGTTCCACCCCCGCGTACGAGCAGTACTTC
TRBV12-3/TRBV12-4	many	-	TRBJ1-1	CASRDRYRNTEAFF	TGTGCCAGCAGGGACAGATATCGGAACACTGAAGCTTTCTTT
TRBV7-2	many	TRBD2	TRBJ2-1	CASSPLGGGNEQFF	TGTGCCAGCAGCCCCCTTGGGGGGGGCAATGAGCAGTTCTTC
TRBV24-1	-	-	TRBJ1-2	CATSSTGSPLDGYTF	TGTGCCACCAGTTCCACGGGTTCTCCCCTTGATGGCTACACCTTC
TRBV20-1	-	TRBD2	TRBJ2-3	CSASLAGGGTDTQYF	TGCAGTGCTTCTCTAGCGGGGGGGGGCACAGATACGCAGTATTTT